Below, one TCR beta chain is given with its context. What it recognizes is unknown. The time point: persistent/refractory GD, antithyroid drugs over 5 years with positive TRAb. Generation of the TCR library employed RNA extracted from PBMCs. The source of the patients was an endocrinology department in Xi'an, China. Relying on iRepertoire HTBI primers and Arm-PCR of CDR3 regions, the team built TCR beta libraries. Using its own MiXCR run on the multiplex PCR reads, TCRdb lists one record per CDR3 protein. The sample lists a few hundred thousand distinct CDR3 sequences; less than 25% were seen once. There are 14 residues in the CDR3. CDR1 is PRHDT and CDR2 is FYEKMQ in the germline V gene (reference sequence). J gave up 1 base and V 4 bases, and 4 bases lay outside the gene matches. This specimen comes from a study of regulatory T cells in long-lasting Graves disease. Across the study: Persistent cases took antithyroid drugs over 5 years and stayed TSH receptor antibody positive.

Study-wide results and caveats: Whereas new patients shared 800 to 1,000 public clonotypes, persistent patients shared more, at a few thousand.

The source is a female donor with Graves disease. This chain connects TRBV13 to TRBJ2-7, with TRBD1 identical over 7 bases. The sample consisted of peripheral blood mononuclear cells (PBMCs), taken when the disease was refractory, from a patient treated with antithyroid drugs. Here the CDR3 reads CASSWKGASYEQYF. In nucleotides, the CDR3 is TGTGCCAGCAGCTGGAAGGGGGCGTCCTACGAGCAGTACTTC. Variable domain in full (rest from reference TRBV13 and TRBJ2-7): AAGVIQSPRHLIKEKRETATLKCYPIPRHDTVYWYQQGPGQDPQFLISFYEKMQSDKGSIPDRFSAQQFSDYHSELNMSSLELGDSALYFCASSWKGASYEQYFGPGTRLTVT.